This T cell receptor (beta chain) was sequenced for a study of regulatory T cells in long-lasting Graves disease. Study conclusions and caveats: Investigators studied peripheral blood only, not thyroid tissue.

To make TCR beta libraries, researchers used iRepertoire HTBI primers and Arm-PCR of CDR3 regions. TCRdb reprocessed the multiplex PCR reads with MiXCR, giving one entry per CDR3 protein. The sample yields under 250,000 distinct CDR3 sequences, approximately 18% seen once. This clonotype was recorded at least ten times. The antigen remains undetermined. The CDR3 loop spans 14 amino acids. Germline CDR1 reads DFQATT; CDR2 reads SNEGSKA (reference sequence). Trimming stripped 0 bases from V and 10 bases from J, with 18 bases between. As for time point: newly diagnosed GD, antithyroid drugs for less than 3 months. Isolated PBMC RNA provided the starting material for the TCR library. This same sample was also taken into another study, of T cells in Graves' hyperthyroidism and ophthalmopathy.

Specimen: peripheral blood mononuclear cells (PBMCs), collected at new diagnosis, from a patient treated with antithyroid drugs. The V call is TRBV20-1, the J call TRBJ1-2, with TRBD1 as a possible D gene (5 bases). The receptor was derived from a woman aged 25 to 39 with Graves disease. The CDR3 is CSARDDGTAKIYTF. The CDR3, as DNA: TGCAGTGCTAGAGACGATGGGACGGCCAAAATCTACACCTTC.